Each of the 2 T cell receptor beta chains below was sequenced from the same sample in a study of tissue T cells after allogeneic stem cell transplantation. Clones were sequenced by immunoSEQ multiplex PCR, and TCRdb holds only the in-frame ones, with some missing. Of fewer than 1,500 clones in the sample, around four fifths were seen once. The sample was blood, taken at autopsy. These receptors all come from a male patient older than 55 with steroid-refractory graft-versus-host disease after an allogeneic stem cell transplant. Some T cells may be supplied by the graft donor.

CDR3: CASSVEGVITDTQYF. CDR3 in DNA: TGTGCCAGCAGCGTAGAAGGAGTCATCACAGATACGCAGTATTTT. This sequence joins TRBV9 and TRBJ2-3; D ambiguous. CDR3 length: 15 residues. The germline CDR1 and CDR2 sequences are SGDLS and YYNGEE. Trimming removed 0 bases from V and 2 bases from J, with 10 bases in between.

For the CDR3, the DNA is TGTGCCAGCAGCGATATGGGGGGCCAAGATACGCAGTATTTT. Translation: CASSDMGGQDTQYF. This chain links TRBV28 with TRBJ2-3; D might be TRBD1 or TRBD2, each matching 6 bases. Between the trimmed V and J ends, which lost 6 bases and 5 bases, there was a span of 15 bases. The CDR3 runs to 14 residues. The V gene's germline CDR1 is MDHEN and CDR2 SYDVKM.